This T cell receptor (beta chain) derives from a study of glioma-infiltrating T cells after dendritic cell vaccination. For this clone: The junction departs from the called germline gene at one end, perhaps through a read error.

Germline CDR1 and CDR2: SGHTA and FQGNSA. The CDR3 has 16 amino acids. All glioblastoma patients lacked an isocitrate dehydrogenase mutation. Some clones are missing from TCRdb's copy, which holds only in-frame ones; the method was immunoSEQ multiplex PCR. The repertoire holds 65,000 to 80,000 clones, with about 86% as singletons. The gene calls are TRBV7-2 and TRBJ1-5, with TRBD1 matching over 7 bases. The TCR sequence derives from a human donor with glioblastoma. Here the sequenced sample was blood, taken before dendritic cell vaccination. In nucleotides, the CDR3 is TGTGCCAGCAGCGTAGCCCCGGGACAGTCTAATCAGCCCCAGCATTTT. Its protein product is CASSVAPGQSNQPQHF.